The source of this T cell receptor beta chain is a study of shared clonotypes between healthy human individuals. Study findings and constraints: Generation of non-shared clonotypes was less probable than generation of clonotypes shared by all four donors.

Clones were read by immunoSEQ multiplex PCR, and TCRdb kept only the in-frame ones, dropping some. The sample includes about 2.4 million clones, around nine tenths of them seen just once. Concerning this clone: Its antigen is as yet unknown.

Sequenced material: naive CD4+ T cells sorted from blood. The subset is: CD45RA+ positively selected. This receptor was identified in a man younger than 30 in good health.

The CDR3 DNA is TGTGCCAGCAGTTGGCTAGCGGGTGGCGAGCAGTACTTC. Its protein product is CASSWLAGGEQYF. This chain joins TRBV27 and TRBJ2-7; 8 bases agree with TRBD2. V trimming: 4 bases; J trimming: 6 bases; junction bases outside the gene matches: 5. This CDR3 spans 13 amino acids. Germline V gene sequence: CDR1 MNHEY, CDR2 SMNVEV (reference sequence).